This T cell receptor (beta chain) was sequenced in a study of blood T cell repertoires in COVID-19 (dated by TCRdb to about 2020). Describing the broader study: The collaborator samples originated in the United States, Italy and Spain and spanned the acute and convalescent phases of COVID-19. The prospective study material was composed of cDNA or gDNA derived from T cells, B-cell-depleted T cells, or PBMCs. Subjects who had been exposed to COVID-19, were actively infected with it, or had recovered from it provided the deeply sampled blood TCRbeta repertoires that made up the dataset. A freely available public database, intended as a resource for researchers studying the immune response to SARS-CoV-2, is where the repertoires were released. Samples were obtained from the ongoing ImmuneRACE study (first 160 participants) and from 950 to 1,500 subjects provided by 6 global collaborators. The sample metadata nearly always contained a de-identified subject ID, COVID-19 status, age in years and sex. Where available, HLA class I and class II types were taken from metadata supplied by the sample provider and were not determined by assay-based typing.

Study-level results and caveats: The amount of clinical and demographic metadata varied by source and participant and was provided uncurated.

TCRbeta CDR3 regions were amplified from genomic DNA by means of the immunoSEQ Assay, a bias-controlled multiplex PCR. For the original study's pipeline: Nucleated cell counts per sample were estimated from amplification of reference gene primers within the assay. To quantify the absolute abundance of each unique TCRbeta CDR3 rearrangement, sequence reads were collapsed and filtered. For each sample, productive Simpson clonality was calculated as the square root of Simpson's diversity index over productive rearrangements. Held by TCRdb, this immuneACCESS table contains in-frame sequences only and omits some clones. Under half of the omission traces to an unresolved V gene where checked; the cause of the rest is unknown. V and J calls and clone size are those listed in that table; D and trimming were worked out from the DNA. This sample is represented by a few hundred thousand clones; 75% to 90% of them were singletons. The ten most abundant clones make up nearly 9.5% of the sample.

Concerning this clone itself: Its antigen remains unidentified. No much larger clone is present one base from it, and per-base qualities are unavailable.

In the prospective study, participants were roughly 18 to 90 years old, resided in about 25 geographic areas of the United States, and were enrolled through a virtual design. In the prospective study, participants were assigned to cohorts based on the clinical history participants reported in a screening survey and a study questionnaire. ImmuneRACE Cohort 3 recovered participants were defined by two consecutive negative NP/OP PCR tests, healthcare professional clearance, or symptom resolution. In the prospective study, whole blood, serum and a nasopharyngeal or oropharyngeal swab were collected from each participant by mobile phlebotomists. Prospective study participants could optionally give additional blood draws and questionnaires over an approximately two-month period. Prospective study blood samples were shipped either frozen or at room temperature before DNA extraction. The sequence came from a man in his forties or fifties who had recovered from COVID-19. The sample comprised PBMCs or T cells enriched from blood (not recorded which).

CDR3 loop: CASRGTSGGAGELFF. The sequenced DNA: TGTGCCAGCAGAGGGACTAGCGGGGGGGCCGGGGAGCTGTTTTTT. The sequence is built from TRBV2 and TRBJ2-2; TRBD2 lines up with 16 middle nucleotides. Measured from the cysteine to the phenylalanine, the CDR3 is 15 residues long. The only DNA kept is the CDR3, 45 bases in frame from the first base. The V end gives up 6 bases and the J end 6 bases, leaving 1 base in the junction not matched to a gene. CDR1 SNHLY and CDR2 FYNNEI are derived from the germline V gene.